The 9 T cell receptor beta chains presented below share a single source sample, sequenced in a study of blood T cell repertoires in COVID-19 (dated by TCRdb to the early 2020s). Receptor libraries were prepared by the immunoSEQ multiplex PCR assay. The table comes from immuneACCESS by way of TCRdb, which keeps in-frame sequences with V and J called. Part of the clones is missing from these tables; in studies checked, under half for an unresolved V gene and the rest for unknown reasons. The sample profile shows roughly 43,000 clones; more than 70% of them were found once. The ten most abundant clones make up about 4.2% of the sample. The sequenced sample consisted of peripheral blood. The receptors were gathered from a woman between 65 and 79 years old with acute or convalescent COVID-19.

This clone turned up a few times. The chain combines TRBV25-1 with TRBJ1-1, with D unresolved. The CDR3 consists of 16 residues. Trimming cost V 3 bases and J 2 bases, with 16 bases left between them. The germline V gene encodes CDR1 MGHDK and CDR2 SYGVNS. The CDR3 reads CASSEFEWARNTEAFF. For the CDR3, the DNA is TGTGCCAGCAGTGAGTTCGAATGGGCCCGCAACACTGAAGCTTTCTTT.

The chain is built from TRBV28 and TRBJ1-4; 8 bases match TRBD1. Trimming took 7 bases from V and 8 from J; bases not matched to a gene: 9. Germline CDR1 is MDHEN and CDR2 is SYDVKM. This CDR3 contains 14 residues. CDR3 in DNA: TGTGCCAGCACAGGACAGGGAGTGGACGAAAAACTGTTTTTT. It encodes CASTGQGVDEKLFF.

This clone has just one count. This sequence joins TRBV12-5 and TRBJ1-5, with D possibly matching TRBD1 (5 bases). The CDR3 totals 14 residues. Between the trimmed V and J ends, which lost 5 bases and 1 base, there was a span of 9 bases. CDR1 and CDR2 from the germline V gene are LGHNT and FRNRAP. This CDR3 reads CASGGGESNQPQHF. The CDR3 DNA follows: TGTGCTAGTGGTGGGGGGGAAAGCAATCAGCCCCAGCATTTT.

This clone showed up just a few times. The chain recombines TRBV7-3 with TRBJ2-2; 14 bases fit TRBD2. V was pared by 8 bases and J by 1 base, with 0 bases of the junction left unmatched. This CDR3 is 15 amino acids long. Germline V gene lookup returns CDR1 SGHTA and CDR2 FQGTGA. For the CDR3, the DNA is TGTGCCAGCGGACTAGCGGGAGGGAACACCGGGGAGCTGTTTTTT. The encoded protein is CASGLAGGNTGELFF.

The chain carries TRBV6-1 and TRBJ2-3; 7 bases fit TRBD1. V was pared by 1 base and J by 1 base, with 2 bases of the junction left unmatched. Germline CDR1 is MNHNS and CDR2 is SASEGT. The CDR3 sequence is 15 residues long. This CDR3 is CASSEGDRGTDTQYF. In DNA form, the CDR3 reads TGTGCCAGCAGTGAAGGGGACAGAGGCACAGATACGCAGTATTTT.

V and J are TRBV6-5 and TRBJ1-1; TRBD1 is a possible D gene (6 bases). In germline, CDR1 is MNHEY, CDR2 SVGAGI. Trimming took off 5 bases at V and 3 bases at J, with 13 bases between the two ends. The CDR3 runs to 14 residues. Written as DNA, the CDR3 is TGTGCCAGCAGTCGCGGACAGCTATACACTGAAGCTTTCTTT. Translating gives CASSRGQLYTEAFF.

The chain is built from TRBV19 and TRBJ2-7; 7 bases fit TRBD1. Germline-derived CDR1 and CDR2 are LNHDA and SQIVND (reference sequence). Trimming took 7 bases from V and 6 from J; bases not matched to a gene: 9. The CDR3 is 13 residues long. This CDR3 is CASTLRTGGEQYF. CDR3 sequence (DNA): TGTGCCAGTACTCTCCGGACAGGTGGCGAGCAGTACTTC.

In its sample, this clone was seen a few times. This CDR3 reads CASSHGREREQYF. Written as DNA, the CDR3 is TGTGCCAGCAGCCACGGGCGGGAGCGTGAGCAGTACTTC. J is TRBJ2-7 and V is TRBV7-8; 7 bases match TRBD2. CDR3 length equals 13 residues. Per germline, CDR1 SGHVS and CDR2 FQNEAQ. Trimming removed 5 bases from V and 7 bases from J; junction bases left unmatched: 8.

The chain has TRBV7-9 and TRBJ1-2; D uncertain. V gave up 4 bases and J gave up 5 bases, with 17 bases separating them. Germline CDR1 is SEHNR and CDR2 is FQNEAQ (reference sequence). The CDR3 is 15 residues long. The CDR3 region has the DNA TGTGCCAGCAGCTCCGAGCCGGCGGGGAAGTATGGCTACACCTTC. Translated, it gives CASSSEPAGKYGYTF.